The T cell receptor (beta chain) described here comes from a study of cytomegalovirus exposure and HLA in healthy donors listed by TCRdb under 2017. Concerning the study at large: The 500 to 700 repertoires of the first cohort and the 120 or so validation repertoires were produced on the same platform, according to a later analysis. In addition to the first cohort of 650 to 750 subjects, a separate validation cohort of 120 different subjects was used. The study combined high-throughput TCR immunosequencing, statistical association of individual TCRs with disease status, and machine learning to predict cytomegalovirus infection status. The study was designed to test whether signatures of past pathogen exposure could be identified by cataloging public T cell receptors.

The donors belonged to the validation cohort of about 120 subjects, which was separate from the roughly 670-subject first cohort. The library was prepared using the immunoSEQ multiplex PCR assay. The paper's processing steps were these. A statistical classification framework was built for diagnosing cytomegalovirus status from the catalog of TCR beta chain sequences. TCRdb took this table from immuneACCESS and kept in-frame rearrangements with V and J called. Such tables lack part of the clones; where checked against another copy, unresolved V genes explain under half of the gap, and the rest is unexplained. The DNA was the basis for D and trimming; V, J and clone size are from that table. The sample profile shows about 50,000 clones; 93% of them were found once. The ten largest account for around 1.7% of the sample. With regard to this clone: There is no known antigen for this receptor. No base qualities exist here, and no much larger clone lies one base off it.

The V end gives up 4 bases and the J end 4 bases, leaving 13 bases in the junction not matched to a gene. The CDR3 runs 17 residues from the cysteine to the phenylalanine. Only CDR3 DNA remains: 51 bases, in frame from the first base. From a lookup of the germline V gene, CDR1 and CDR2 are SQVTM and ANQGSEA. Findings and caveats that apply to the study as a whole: The authors suggested that the approach could potentially be extended to other disease states and immunological phenotypes. A few of the identified cytomegalovirus-associated TCR beta chains were confirmed in vitro to be specific for cytomegalovirus antigens. A later analysis had no HLA typing for the validation cohort, so co-occurrence there was scored across all 110 or so repertoires. A total of 150 or so TCR beta chains were listed by the study as associated with cytomegalovirus. The classifier was reported to diagnose cytomegalovirus status with high specificity and sensitivity in both the original cohort and the validation cohort. In a later analysis, TCRs clustered in the first cohort were found to also tend to co-occur in the approximately 120 validation repertoires, with 94% of cluster scores above 0. Most TCR sequences were seen in very few donors, while some public TCRs were found in many individuals.

The specimen was PBMCs. The sequence came from a woman under 30 in good health and CMV-seropositive. This chain joins TRBV29-1 to TRBJ2-1; TRBD2 agrees with 10 junctional bases. CDR3 sequence: CSVGGPSGGMMYNEQFF. The nucleotide sequence reads TGCAGCGTTGGTGGCCCTAGCGGGGGTATGATGTACAATGAGCAGTTCTTC.